This T cell receptor beta chain was profiled in a study of post-analysis software for immune sequencing data. General study findings and limits: Patients used about five TRBV segments, including TRBV5-6, TRBV5-1 and TRBV20-1, more often than controls. Significantly lower normalized Chao1 diversity was seen in multiple sclerosis patients than in controls.

Built from TCR beta cDNA, the libraries had unique molecular identifiers in them. The source material, roughly 0.9 to 11 million T cells, gave rise to about 500,000 cDNA molecules. TCRdb passed the PCR reads through MiXCR, listing each CDR3 protein once. The table records 500,000 to 600,000 distinct CDR3 sequences, roughly 40% of them present only once. Germline V gene lookup returns CDR1 LGHNA and CDR2 YNFKEQ. Unmatched junction bases numbered 12, after V lost 0 bases and J lost 12 bases. This CDR3 has 16 residues. Comments on this clonotype: The antigen remains undetermined.

The V and J genes are TRBV4-2 and TRBJ2-1, with 9 bases fitting TRBD2. This receptor was obtained from a girl under 18 with multiple sclerosis. Material for sequencing was blood. The CDR3 reads CASSQDLGQGTSWQFF. DNA of the CDR3: TGTGCCAGCAGCCAAGATCTGGGCCAGGGGACTAGCTGGCAGTTCTTC.